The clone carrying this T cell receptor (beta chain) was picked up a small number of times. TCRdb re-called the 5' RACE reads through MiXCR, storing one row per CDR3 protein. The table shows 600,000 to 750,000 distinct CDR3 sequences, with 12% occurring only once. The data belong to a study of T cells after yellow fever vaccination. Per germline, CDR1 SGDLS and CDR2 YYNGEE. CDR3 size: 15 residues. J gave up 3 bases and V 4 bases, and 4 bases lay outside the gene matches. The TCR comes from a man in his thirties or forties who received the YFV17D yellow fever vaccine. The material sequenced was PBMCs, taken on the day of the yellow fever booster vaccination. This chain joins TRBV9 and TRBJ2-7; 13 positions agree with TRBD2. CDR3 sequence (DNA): TGTGCCAGCAGCAGGACTAGCGGGAGTGGCTACGAGCAGTACTTC. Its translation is CASSRTSGSGYEQYF.